The T cell receptor beta chain described here comes from a study of cytomegalovirus exposure and HLA in healthy donors. Study findings and constraints: In a later analysis, HLA-associated TCR beta chains were more clonally expanded than equally common others. Presence/absence results assume similar sequencing depth per donor, which may not hold. Beyond CMV serostatus, there was no information to go on about immune exposure. Published work reported that the classifier diagnosed cytomegalovirus status with high specificity and sensitivity.

On this clone itself: What it recognizes is unknown.

PCR involved 60 Vbeta and 13 Jbeta primers. The method was immunoSEQ multiplex PCR; TCRdb's version includes in-frame clones alone and lacks a portion of them. Of around 120,000 clones detected, 75% to 90% appear once; the ten largest clones hold 2% to 3%. The TCR originated in a man aged 25-45 years in good health and CMV-seronegative. Specimen: PBMCs.

The CDR3 DNA is TGTGCCAGAGAAGGGACAGGAGAAAACACTGAAGCTTTCTTT. Translation gives CAREGTGENTEAFF. This chain links TRBV2 with TRBJ1-1; 8 bases are a match to TRBD1. Trimming at V came to 9 bases and at J to 2 bases, leaving 8 bases not matched to a gene. The CDR3 has 14 residues. Germline CDR1 SNHLY, CDR2 FYNNEI.